This TCR beta chain was captured by sequencing in a study of cytomegalovirus exposure and HLA in healthy donors. About the study: A previous analysis identified 95 million to 120 million unique TCR beta sequences derived from roughly 180 million T cells.

Findings of the study overall: Presence/absence analyses assumed roughly uniform sequencing depth across donors, which may not hold.

Regarding donors, all were healthy bone marrow donors. This clone was seen only once. Its antigen is not known. The germline gives CDR1 SQVTM, CDR2 ANQGSEA. Trimming removed 3 bases from V and 5 bases from J; junction bases left unmatched: 7. The CDR3 has 14 amino acids. The PCR was carried out with 60 Vbeta primers and 13 Jbeta primers. Assay: immunoSEQ multiplex PCR; the TCRdb copy retains only in-frame clones and omits some. The sample records some 130,000 clones, 76% being singletons. The receptor was isolated from a man in his forties or fifties in good health and CMV-seronegative. Sequencing was performed on PBMCs. This chain joins TRBV29-1 and TRBJ2-5; 9 bases match TRBD1. CDR3 sequence reads: CSVDSVTGGETQYF. CDR3 in DNA: TGCAGCGTTGATTCCGTGACAGGGGGGGAGACCCAGTACTTC.